Sequencing of this T cell receptor (beta chain) was carried out in a study of blood T cell repertoires in COVID-19. Study at large: Samples of COVID-19 (acute and convalescent) were obtained from the United States, Italy and Spain.

Cohort 3 donors counted as recovered after two negative PCRs, clearance, or resolved symptoms. Authors' processing steps: Amplified reference gene primers provided the basis for estimating nucleated cell counts. Assay used: immunoSEQ multiplex PCR; TCRdb lists only in-frame clones, some missing. Clone size and the V and J calls come from that table; the DNA yielded D and trimming. Of about 250,000 clones in the sample, approximately 85% were seen once. The length of the CDR3 is 13 residues. Trimming removed 5 bases from V and 4 bases from J, with 11 bases in between. Germline loops: CDR1 MDHEN, CDR2 SYDVKM.

Sequencing used PBMCs or T cells enriched from blood (not recorded which). This rearrangement joins TRBV28 to TRBJ1-2; possible D gene TRBD1, 5 bases. The clonotype comes from a woman in her twenties or thirties who had recovered from COVID-19. As DNA, the CDR3 is TGTGCCAGCAGTCGGTGGGGCTCCTATGGCTACACCTTC. Its translation is CASSRWGSYGYTF.